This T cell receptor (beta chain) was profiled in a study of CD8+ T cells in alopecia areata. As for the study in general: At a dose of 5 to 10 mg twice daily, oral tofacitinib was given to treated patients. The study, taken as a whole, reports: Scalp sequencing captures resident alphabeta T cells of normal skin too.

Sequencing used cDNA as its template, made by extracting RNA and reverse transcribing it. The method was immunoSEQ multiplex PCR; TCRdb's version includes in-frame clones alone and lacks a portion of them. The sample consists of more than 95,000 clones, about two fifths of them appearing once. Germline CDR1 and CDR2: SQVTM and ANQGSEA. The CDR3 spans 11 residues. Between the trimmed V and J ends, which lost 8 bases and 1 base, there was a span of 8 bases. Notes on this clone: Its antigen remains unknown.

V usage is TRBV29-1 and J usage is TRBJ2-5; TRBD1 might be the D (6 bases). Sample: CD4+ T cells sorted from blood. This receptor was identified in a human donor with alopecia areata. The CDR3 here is CSTDSQETQYF. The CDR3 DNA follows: TGCAGCACGGACAGCCAAGAGACCCAGTACTTC.